Included here is one T cell receptor beta chain sequence, with context. TCRdb's copy holds only in-frame clones and misses some; the assay was immunoSEQ multiplex PCR. This table holds about 200,000 clones, more than 75% found once. Germline loops: CDR1 MDHEN, CDR2 SYDVKM. Deletions cut 7 bases from V and 2 bases from J, with 15 bases between. The CDR3 is 14 residues long. The data were obtained in a study of cytotoxic CD8 clonotypes in ibrutinib-treated CLL. The receptor was isolated from a human donor with chronic lymphocytic leukemia. This chain links TRBV28 with TRBJ2-7, with D possibly matching TRBD1 (6 bases). Specimen: PBMCs, collected after 12 months of ibrutinib treatment. The CDR3 protein is CASTLDSSTYEQYF. For the CDR3, the DNA is TGTGCCAGCACCTTGGACAGTTCTACCTACGAGCAGTACTTC. The entire variable domain, with the rest obtained from reference TRBV28 and TRBJ2-7, is as follows: DVKVTQSSRYLVKRTGEKVFLECVQDMDHENMFWYRQDPGLGLRLIYFSYDVKMKEKGDIPEGYSVSREKKERFSLILESASTNQTSMYLCASTLDSSTYEQYFGPGTRLTVT.